This T cell receptor (beta chain) was observed in a study of blood T cell repertoires in COVID-19. Study information: The United States, Italy and Spain were the sources of the acute and convalescent COVID-19 samples.

As processed by the authors: Amplifying reference gene primers gave estimates of nucleated cell counts. The protocol was immunoSEQ multiplex PCR, while the TCRdb copy is restricted to in-frame clones and leaves out a portion. The DNA gave D and trimming, while V, J and clone size come from that table. The sample carries about 94,000 clones, 75% to 85% recorded once. The CDR3 sequence is 13 residues long. Trimming pared 10 bases from V and 0 bases from J, leaving 13 bases between. Germline values: CDR1 LNHDA, CDR2 SQIVND (reference sequence). The count of this clone is one. This sequence joins TRBV19 and TRBJ2-7; D ambiguous. This receptor was taken from a human donor in a cohort sampled during active COVID-19. The sample comprised peripheral blood. CDR3 in amino acids: CATKNHDSYEQYF. The CDR3 coding sequence is TGTGCCACTAAAAACCACGACTCCTACGAGCAGTACTTC.